Below, 8 T cell receptor beta chains from the same sample are listed, as sequenced in a study of blood T cell repertoires in COVID-19. Sequencing was performed with immunoSEQ multiplex PCR; in TCRdb, only in-frame clones are kept and a portion is missing. The sample records roughly 80,000 clones, 87% being singletons. Input material: peripheral blood. The origin of the receptors is an elderly woman with active or convalescent COVID-19.

The rearrangement uses TRBV18 and TRBJ1-2; a weak D match, TRBD1 (5 bases). From germline, CDR1 is KGHSH and CDR2 LQKENI. The CDR3 runs to 14 residues. V was shortened by 3 bases and J by 2 bases, with 10 bases between the two germline ends. CDR3 residues: CASSPLTENYGYTF. In DNA form, the CDR3 reads TGTGCCAGCTCACCGCTGACAGAGAACTATGGCTACACCTTC.

This chain joins TRBV7-2 and TRBJ2-5; TRBD1 agrees at 9 bases. V gave up 5 bases and J gave up 1 base; unmatched junction bases: 8. Germline CDR1 is SGHTA and CDR2 is FQGNSA. The CDR3 spans 16 residues. The CDR3 DNA sequence: TGTGCCAGCAGCCGCTCCGGGACAGGGTTCCAAGAGACCCAGTACTTC. Its translation: CASSRSGTGFQETQYF.

This rearrangement joins TRBV5-1 to TRBJ1-4, with unresolved D. The CDR3 length is 16 residues. Germline V CDR1 and CDR2: SGHRS, YFSETQ. The V gene lost 1 base and the J gene lost 0 bases, with 10 bases spanning the gap. The CDR3 region is CASSLHGEATNEKLFF. CDR3 DNA: TGCGCCAGCAGCTTGCACGGAGAGGCAACTAATGAAAAACTGTTTTTT.

The chain links TRBV5-1 to TRBJ2-5; 8 bases match TRBD2. The trim removed 3 bases at V and 4 bases at J, leaving 11 bases unmatched. Germline CDR1 is SGHRS and CDR2 is YFSETQ. There are 16 residues in the CDR3. The CDR3 DNA sequence: TGCGCCAGCAGCTCGGGAGGAGCGGGAGTTGGAGAGACCCAGTACTTC. Its protein is CASSSGGAGVGETQYF. Using reference TRBV5-1 and TRBJ2-5 for the parts outside the CDR3, the full variable domain is KAGVTQTPRYLIKTRGQQVTLSCSPISGHRSVSWYQQTPGQGLQFLFEYFSETQRNKGNFPGRFSGRQFSNSRSEMNVSTLELGDSALYLCASSSGGAGVGETQYFGPGTRLLVL.

CDR3 in amino acids: CATSRGPGLDSNEQFF. CDR3 coding DNA: TGTGCCACCAGCAGGGGTCCGGGACTGGACTCCAATGAGCAGTTCTTC. The gene calls are TRBV15 and TRBJ2-1; D may be TRBD2 (6 bases). Trimming removed 3 bases from V and 6 bases from J, with 18 bases in between. Germline V gives CDR1 LNHNV, CDR2 YYDKDF (reference sequence). The CDR3 is made up of 16 amino acids.

This clone came up a few times. This sequence joins TRBV4-3 and TRBJ1-2; 8 bases are a match to TRBD1. Germline V gene data show CDR1 as LGHNA and CDR2 as YSLEER. The CDR3 sequence is 16 residues long. J was trimmed by 4 bases and V by 1 base; bases with no gene match: 8. The CDR3 nucleotides read TGCGCCAGCAGCCAAGGACTAACAGGGGGATCCTATGGCTACACCTTC. Its protein product is CASSQGLTGGSYGYTF.

This chain links TRBV11-2 with TRBJ1-2, with 8 bases fitting TRBD1. The CDR3 runs to 14 residues. V gave up 5 bases and J gave up 2 bases; unmatched junction bases: 4. CDR1 and CDR2 (germline): SGHAT, FQNNGV. For the CDR3, the DNA is TGTGCCAGCAGCGGACAGGGTCGGAACTATGGCTACACCTTC. Its protein product is CASSGQGRNYGYTF.

V and J are TRBV19 and TRBJ2-3, with TRBD2 matching 9 bases. The CDR3 is made up of 16 amino acids. The junction had 10 bases not matched to a gene; V was cut back by 3 bases and J by 6 bases. Germline CDR1 reads LNHDA; CDR2 reads SQIVND (reference sequence). CDR3 in amino acids: CASSIGGLAATDTQYF. The CDR3 DNA is TGTGCCAGTAGTATCGGGGGACTAGCAGCGACGGATACGCAGTATTTT.